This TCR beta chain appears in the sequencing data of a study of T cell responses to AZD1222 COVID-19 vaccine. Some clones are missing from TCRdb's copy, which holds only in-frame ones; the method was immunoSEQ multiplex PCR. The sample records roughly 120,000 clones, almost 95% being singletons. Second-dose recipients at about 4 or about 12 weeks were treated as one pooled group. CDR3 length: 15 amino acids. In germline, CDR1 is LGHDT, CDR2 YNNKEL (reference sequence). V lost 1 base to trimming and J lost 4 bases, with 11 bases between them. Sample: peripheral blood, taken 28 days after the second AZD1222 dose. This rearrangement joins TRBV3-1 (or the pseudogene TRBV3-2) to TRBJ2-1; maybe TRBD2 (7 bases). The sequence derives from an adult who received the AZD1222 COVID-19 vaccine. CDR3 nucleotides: TGTGCCAGCAGCCAAGGAAGGGGGGGGTACAATGAGCAGTTCTTC. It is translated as CASSQGRGGYNEQFF.